This TCR beta chain was recovered during a study of graft-versus-host responses after intestinal transplantation. Study-wide context: Following induction with anti-thymocyte globulin, all recipients were given tacrolimus and steroids for around three years. The study's findings and limits: Declining HvG levels early post-transplant were linked to peak circulating GvH clone levels.

Using immunoSEQ multiplex PCR, the repertoire was profiled, and TCRdb retains in-frame clones only, with some absent. The data show about 88,000 clones, with around 93% seen just once and approximately 0.32% held by the top ten. Concerning this clone itself: The antigen remains unidentified.

The specimen comprised unstimulated CD4+ T cells sorted from spleen or lymph node cells, sampled before transplant. The TCR comes from a human donor who was the organ donor for an intestinal transplant.

CDR3 sequence reads: CASSPGLAGAPLTQYF. CDR3 coding DNA: TGCGCCAGCAGTCCCGGACTAGCGGGGGCCCCGTTAACGCAGTATTTT. The V and J genes are TRBV10-2 and TRBJ2-3; 13 bases are a match to TRBD2. This CDR3 contains 16 residues. V shed 5 bases, J shed 9 bases, and the junction held 11 bases outside the gene matches. Germline CDR1 and CDR2: WSHSY and SAAADI.